The entry below gives a single TCR beta chain sequence along with its context. In the original workflow: Reference gene primer amplification gave nucleated cell count estimates. Here immunoSEQ multiplex PCR was the method, and the copy in TCRdb shows in-frame clones only, minus some. V, J and clone size reflect that table, while D and trimming were determined from the DNA. The profile shows about 120,000 clones, approximately 80% of them singletons. The sample is drawn from a study of blood T cell repertoires in COVID-19. The wider study: Whether acute or convalescent, the COVID-19 samples came from the United States, Italy and Spain.

Germline lookup yields CDR1 SGHRS and CDR2 YFSETQ. The CDR3 has 13 residues. Trimming at V came to 4 bases and at J to 4 bases, leaving 3 bases not matched to a gene. The sequenced material came from peripheral blood. The clonotype comes from a woman aged 50 to 60 with acute or convalescent COVID-19. The V call is TRBV5-1, the J call TRBJ1-2; 8 bases line up with TRBD1. The CDR3 here is CASSPGTGYGYTF. CDR3 DNA: TGCGCCAGCAGCCCGGGGACAGGCTATGGCTACACCTTC.